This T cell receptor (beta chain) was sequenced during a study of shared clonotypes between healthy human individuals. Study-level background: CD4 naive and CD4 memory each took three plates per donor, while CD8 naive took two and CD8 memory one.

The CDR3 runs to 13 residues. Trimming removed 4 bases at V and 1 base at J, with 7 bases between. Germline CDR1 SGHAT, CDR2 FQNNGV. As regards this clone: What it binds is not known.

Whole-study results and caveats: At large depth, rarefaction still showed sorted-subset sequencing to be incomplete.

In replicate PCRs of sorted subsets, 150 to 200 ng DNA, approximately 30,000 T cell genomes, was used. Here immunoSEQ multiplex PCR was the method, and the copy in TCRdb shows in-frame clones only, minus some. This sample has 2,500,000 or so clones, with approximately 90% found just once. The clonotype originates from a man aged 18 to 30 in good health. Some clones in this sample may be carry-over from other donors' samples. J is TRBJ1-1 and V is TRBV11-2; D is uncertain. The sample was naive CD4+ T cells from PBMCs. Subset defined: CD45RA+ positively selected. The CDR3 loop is CASSSRGNTEAFF. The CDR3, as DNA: TGTGCCAGCAGCTCCCGTGGGAACACTGAAGCTTTCTTT.